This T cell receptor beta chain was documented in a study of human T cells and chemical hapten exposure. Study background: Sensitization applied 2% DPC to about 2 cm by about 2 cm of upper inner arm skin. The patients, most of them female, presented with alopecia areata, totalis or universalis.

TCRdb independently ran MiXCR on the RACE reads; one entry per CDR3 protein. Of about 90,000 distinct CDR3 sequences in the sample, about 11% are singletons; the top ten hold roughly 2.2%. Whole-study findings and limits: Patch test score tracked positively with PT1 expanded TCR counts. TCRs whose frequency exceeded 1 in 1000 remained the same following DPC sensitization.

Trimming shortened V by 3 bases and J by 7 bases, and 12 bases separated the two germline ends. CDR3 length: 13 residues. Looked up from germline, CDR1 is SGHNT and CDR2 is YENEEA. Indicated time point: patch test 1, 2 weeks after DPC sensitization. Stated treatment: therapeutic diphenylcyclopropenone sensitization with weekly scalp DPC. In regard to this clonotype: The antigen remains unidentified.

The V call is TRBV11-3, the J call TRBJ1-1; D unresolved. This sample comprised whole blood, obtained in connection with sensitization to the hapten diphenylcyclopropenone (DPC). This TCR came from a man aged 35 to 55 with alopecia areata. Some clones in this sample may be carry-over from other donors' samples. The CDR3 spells CASSFRFADEAFF. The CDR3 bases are TGTGCCAGCAGCTTTAGGTTCGCAGATGAAGCTTTCTTT.